These 18 T cell receptor beta chains were sequenced from one sample in a study of shared clonotypes between healthy human individuals. Libraries were prepared by immunoSEQ multiplex PCR; TCRdb keeps only in-frame clonotypes and omits some of them. Of approximately 2,300,000 clones listed, under 95% are singletons. The sample was naive CD4+ T cells from PBMCs. As for subset: CD45RA+ positively selected. These receptors were obtained from a man between 18 and 29 years old in good health. Some clones in this sample may be carry-over from other donors' samples.

The gene calls are TRBV6-5 and TRBJ1-2, with TRBD1 matching over 11 bases. The trim removed 5 bases at V and 7 bases at J, leaving 6 bases unmatched. The length of the CDR3 is 14 residues. From germline, CDR1 is MNHEY and CDR2 SVGAGI. CDR3 coding DNA: TGTGCCAGCAGTCGGGACAGGGGGGCCGGTGGCTACACCTTC. As protein: CASSRDRGAGGYTF.

This clone was counted only a few times. The V call is TRBV28, the J call TRBJ1-2; no clear D. V was shortened by 6 bases and J by 8 bases, with 13 bases between the two germline ends. The CDR3 is 12 amino acids. Germline-derived CDR1 and CDR2 are MDHEN and SYDVKM. The CDR3, as DNA: TGTGCCAGCAGGAACAGAGGGAGGGGCTACACCTTC. Its translation: CASRNRGRGYTF.

This clone has just one count. The genes are TRBV5-5 and TRBJ1-1; TRBD1 is a possible D gene (5 bases). The germline gives CDR1 SGHKS, CDR2 YYEKEE (reference sequence). Between the trimmed V and J ends, which lost 5 bases and 1 base, there was a span of 12 bases. The CDR3 length is 14 residues. The CDR3 DNA sequence: TGTGCCAGCAGAGTGGGGCTGACGAACACTGAAGCTTTCTTT. It translates to CASRVGLTNTEAFF.

This chain uses TRBV10-3 with TRBJ2-5, with D perhaps matching TRBD2 (5 bases). Germline CDR1 and CDR2: ENHRY and SYGVKD. Trimming took off 3 bases at V and 2 bases at J, with 13 bases between the two ends. This CDR3 contains 15 residues. This chain's CDR3 is CAISDFSRVQETQYF. CDR3 nucleotide sequence: TGTGCCATCAGTGATTTTTCGAGGGTTCAAGAGACCCAGTACTTC.

A word on this clone: Other DNA sequences in this sample translate to the same CDR3. The rearrangement uses TRBV28 and TRBJ1-1; D remains unclear. The CDR3 is 15 residues long. The germline V and J ends were trimmed by 2 bases and 2 bases, with 12 bases remaining between them. Germline CDR1 is MDHEN and CDR2 is SYDVKM. DNA for the CDR3: TGTGCCAGCAGTTTAGTTGCAGGATTAAACACTGAAGCTTTCTTT. This codes for CASSLVAGLNTEAFF.

The chain carries TRBV4-1 and TRBJ2-5; 13 bases map to TRBD2. The length of the CDR3 is 17 residues. CDR1 is MGHRA and CDR2 is YSYEKL in the germline V gene. Losses at the gene ends were 2 bases for V and 3 bases for J; bases not matched to a gene: 6. CDR3: CASSQRRGTSGKETQYF. The CDR3 DNA follows: TGCGCCAGCAGCCAACGGAGGGGGACTAGCGGGAAAGAGACCCAGTACTTC.

In nucleotides, the CDR3 is TGTGCCAGTAGTATCTCAGGGGGCGCGGGTGATAATCAGCCCCAGCATTTT. As protein: CASSISGGAGDNQPQHF. The rearrangement uses TRBV19 and TRBJ1-5; 8 positions agree with TRBD1. The CDR3 is 17 residues long. The germline V gene encodes CDR1 LNHDA and CDR2 SQIVND (reference sequence). The ends lost 3 bases at V and 4 bases at J; junction bases unmatched: 11.

The rearrangement links TRBV15 to TRBJ1-2; D perhaps matches TRBD1 (5 bases). Germline V gene lookup returns CDR1 LNHNV and CDR2 YYDKDF (reference sequence). V gave up 3 bases and J gave up 5 bases, with 16 bases separating them. This CDR3 has 15 residues. CDR3 bases: TGTGCCACCAGCAGGAGGGTAGGGGTGGGTTATGGCTACACCTTC. This encodes CATSRRVGVGYGYTF.

The chain has TRBV27 and TRBJ1-5, with a weak D call TRBD1 (6 bases). Trimming cost V 5 bases and J 5 bases, with 19 bases left between them. CDR1 is MNHEY, CDR2 SMNVEV, per germline (reference sequence). CDR3 length: 16 amino acids. Here the CDR3 DNA reads TGTGCCAGCAGTCGAAACCCCGGGACATTTGATCAGCCCCAGCATTTT. Translation gives CASSRNPGTFDQPQHF.

The chain uses TRBV30 and TRBJ2-5, with D uncertain. This CDR3 is 11 amino acids long. V was pared by 6 bases and J by 5 bases, with 10 bases between. CDR1 and CDR2 (germline): GTSNPN, SVGIG (reference sequence). The CDR3 DNA reads as TGTGCCTGCCTCCAAGGCGAGACCCAGTACTTC. Translation: CACLQGETQYF.

The chain joins TRBV7-9 to TRBJ1-6; 7 bases agree with TRBD1. V shed 5 bases and J 7 bases; nucleotides not matched to a gene: 8. This CDR3 region has 15 residues. Germline lookup yields CDR1 SEHNR and CDR2 FQNEAQ (reference sequence). In DNA form, the CDR3 reads TGTGCCAGCAGCCCCCTACAGGGGCCGAATTCACCCCTCCACTTT. As protein: CASSPLQGPNSPLHF.

This clone was recorded only once. This sequence joins TRBV7-3 and TRBJ2-1; 7 bases match TRBD2. Germline trimming cut 5 bases from V and 6 bases from J; bases unmatched to any gene: 7. This CDR3 has 14 amino acids. Germline lookup yields CDR1 SGHTA and CDR2 FQGTGA. DNA for the CDR3: TGTGCCAGCAGCCATGACCGGACTAGCAATGAGCAGTTCTTC. It specifies CASSHDRTSNEQFF.

The chain employs TRBV28 and TRBJ2-2; TRBD2 matches 9 bases. With V trimmed by 3 bases and J by 3 bases, 2 bases remained unmatched. The CDR3 has 15 amino acids. Per germline, CDR1 MDHEN and CDR2 SYDVKM. CDR3 sequence reads: CASSFSGRDTGELFF. CDR3 sequence (DNA): TGTGCCAGCAGTTTTAGCGGGAGAGACACCGGGGAGCTGTTTTTT.

The J gene is TRBJ2-2, the V gene TRBV15, with TRBD2 identical over 12 bases. Germline V lookup: CDR1 LNHNV, CDR2 YYDKDF (reference sequence). J lost 3 bases, V lost 5 bases, and 4 bases had no gene match. The CDR3 spans 16 residues. DNA for the CDR3: TGTGCCACCAGCGTTGGGACTAGCGGGCACACCGGGGAGCTGTTTTTT. This gives the protein CATSVGTSGHTGELFF.

This clone showed up just a few times. This sample includes further DNA sequences coding for the same CDR3. CDR3 residues: CASRLQGGTEAFF. The CDR3 DNA is TGTGCCAGCAGACTACAGGGGGGGACTGAAGCTTTCTTT. This sequence joins TRBV28 and TRBJ1-1; 8 bases match TRBD1. The CDR3 spans 13 residues. The V gene end was trimmed by 6 bases and the J gene end by 5 bases; junction bases not matched to a gene: 5. Germline-derived CDR1 and CDR2 are MDHEN and SYDVKM.

This CDR3 reads CASSLTGGLTEAFF. CDR3 nucleotide sequence: TGTGCCAGCAGCTTAACAGGAGGTTTGACTGAAGCTTTCTTT. The chain uses TRBV7-6 and TRBJ1-1; TRBD1 might be the D (5 bases). CDR1 is SGHVS and CDR2 is FNYEAQ in the germline V gene. The CDR3 is made up of 14 amino acids. V shed 2 bases and J shed 5 bases, with 12 bases lying between them.

The chain couples TRBV7-3 to TRBJ2-2; the D gene could be TRBD1 or TRBD2 (5 bases each). There are 17 residues in the CDR3. The germline V and J ends were trimmed by 2 bases and 3 bases, with 16 bases remaining between them. CDR1 is SGHTA, CDR2 FQGTGA, per germline. CDR3 bases: TGTGCCAGCAGCTTACTAAATAGTATGGGGGACACCGGGGAGCTGTTTTTT. It translates to CASSLLNSMGDTGELFF.

The chain is built from TRBV6-1 and TRBJ1-2, with D perhaps TRBD1 (6 bases). V lost 11 bases and J 4 bases, leaving 14 bases between the germline ends. The CDR3 length is 12 residues. Germline CDR1 reads MNHNS; CDR2 reads SASEGT. CDR3 region: CAVGGEGYGYTF. The CDR3 nucleotides are TGTGCCGTAGGGGGGGAGGGCTATGGCTACACCTTC.